These T cell receptor beta chains were read from a single sample in a study of blood T cell repertoires in COVID-19. Sequenced by immunoSEQ multiplex PCR; TCRdb stores in-frame clones only, minus some. The profile shows fewer than 200,000 clones, around 76% of them singletons. What was sequenced was peripheral blood. The receptors originated from a woman aged 60-70 years with COVID-19, enrolled during active disease. Each CDR3 is given with its conserved first and last residue. The order of the fields is D gene, V gene, clone size, J gene, CDR3 protein, CDR3 DNA. The D gene is left open where the match is weak. The size entry is marked missing in some rows and otherwise reads once, few, many or a size class.

>TRBD1|TRBV6-5|few|TRBJ1-3
CASRPGGPGNTIYF
TGTGCCAGCAGGCCAGGGGGACCTGGAAACACCATATATTTT
>TRBD1|TRBV15|-|TRBJ2-7
CATSRYRDRVSYEQYF
TGTGCCACCAGCAGGTATCGGGACAGGGTCTCCTACGAGCAGTACTTC
>-|TRBV4-3|-|TRBJ1-6
CASSLQTGFYSPLHF
TGCGCCAGCAGCCTACAAACAGGGTTCTATTCACCCCTCCACTTT
>-|TRBV5-4|-|TRBJ2-1
CASSRDKFDEQFF
TGTGCCAGCAGCCGGGACAAATTCGATGAGCAGTTCTTC
>-|TRBV5-1|-|TRBJ1-4
CASSLALEQVEEKLFF
TGCGCCAGCAGCTTGGCCTTGGAACAGGTAGAAGAAAAACTGTTTTTT
>TRBD2|TRBV10-1|-|TRBJ2-1
CASPGTSDNEQFF
TGCGCCAGCCCCGGGACTAGCGACAATGAGCAGTTCTTC
>-|TRBV6-5|-|TRBJ2-5
CASSYSMGGQETQYF
TGTGCCAGCAGTTACTCGATGGGGGGCCAAGAGACCCAGTACTTC
>TRBD2|TRBV30|-|TRBJ2-5
CAWSKNRGGETQYF
TGTGCCTGGAGTAAGAATCGGGGAGGGGAGACCCAGTACTTC
>-|TRBV5-4|few|TRBJ1-4
CASSLGSDSNEKLFF
TGTGCCAGCAGCCTGGGGAGCGACTCTAATGAAAAACTGTTTTTT
>TRBD1|TRBV5-5|-|TRBJ2-2
CASSITGVDTGELFF
TGTGCCAGCAGCATCACAGGGGTGGACACCGGGGAGCTGTTTTTT
>-|TRBV5-1|-|TRBJ2-2
CASSLGQNTGELFF
TGCGCCAGCAGCTTGGGGCAGAACACCGGGGAGCTGTTTTTT
>-|TRBV7-2|-|TRBJ1-6
CASSSHQGGTSPLHF
TGTGCCAGCAGCTCCCATCAGGGAGGGACTTCACCCCTCCACTTT
>-|TRBV28|once|TRBJ1-3
CASTNQGLSGNTIYF
TGTGCCAGCACTAACCAGGGCCTCTCTGGAAACACCATATATTTT
>TRBD2|TRBV18|-|TRBJ2-7
CASSPGLALTQPIYEQYF
TGTGCCAGCTCACCGGGACTAGCCCTGACGCAACCGATCTACGAGCAGTACTTC
>-|TRBV6-1|-|TRBJ1-2
CASSEARVLGRGYGYTF
TGTGCCAGCAGTGAAGCCAGAGTCCTAGGCAGGGGCTATGGCTACACCTTC
>TRBD1|TRBV10-3|-|TRBJ1-4
CAISGWGGTGPEKLFF
TGTGCCATCAGTGGTTGGGGCGGGACAGGGCCCGAAAAACTGTTTTTT
>-|TRBV24-1|-|TRBJ2-1
CATSDFKGVGVFSSYNEQFF
TGTGCCACCAGTGATTTTAAGGGAGTTGGCGTGTTCAGCTCCTACAATGAGCAGTTCTTC
>TRBD2|TRBV27|-|TRBJ2-5
CASSLALAGGPETQYF
TGTGCCAGCAGTTTAGCCCTAGCGGGGGGGCCAGAGACCCAGTACTTC
>-|TRBV11-2|-|TRBJ2-7
CASSFAPVGGRGYEQYF
TGTGCCAGCAGCTTCGCCCCGGTGGGGGGGCGCGGCTACGAGCAGTACTTC
>TRBD1|TRBV7-2|few|TRBJ1-3
CASSLVTGSSGNTIYF
TGTGCCAGCAGCTTAGTGACAGGGTCTTCTGGAAACACCATATATTTT
>-|TRBV7-8|-|TRBJ2-1
CASSLLPSEQFF
TGTGCCAGCAGCCTCCTTCCCAGTGAGCAGTTCTTC
>TRBD1|TRBV6-5|-|TRBJ2-7
CASTTTGDEQYF
TGTGCCAGCACCACGACAGGGGACGAGCAGTACTTC
>-|TRBV7-9|few|TRBJ1-5
CASSLGEDTPSNQPQHF
TGTGCCAGCAGCCTAGGAGAGGATACACCTAGCAATCAGCCCCAGCATTTT
>-|TRBV9|-|TRBJ2-7
CASSSRDFSYEQYF
TGTGCCAGCAGCAGCCGGGACTTTTCCTACGAGCAGTACTTC
>-|TRBV7-2|-|TRBJ1-2
CASSLATGSYYGYTF
TGTGCCAGCAGCTTGGCCACAGGGAGCTACTATGGCTACACCTTC
>-|TRBV5-1|-|TRBJ1-2
CASSRFRENYGYTF
TGCGCCAGCAGTAGGTTCCGGGAAAACTATGGCTACACCTTC
>TRBD1|TRBV15|-|TRBJ2-1
CATSKGQINEQFF
TGTGCCACCAGCAAGGGACAGATCAATGAGCAGTTCTTC
>-|TRBV19|few|TRBJ1-4
CASSPTTGFGGEKLFF
TGTGCCAGTAGCCCTACCACAGGGTTCGGTGGTGAAAAACTGTTTTTT
>TRBD1|TRBV6-6|-|TRBJ2-4
CASSSSTGRGNIQYF
TGTGCCAGCAGTTCATCGACAGGGAGAGGAAACATTCAGTACTTC
>TRBD1|TRBV7-9|-|TRBJ2-7
CASSLAGQVSDEQYF
TGTGCCAGCAGCTTAGCGGGACAGGTTTCGGACGAGCAGTACTTC
>TRBD1|TRBV18|-|TRBJ1-5
CASSGTDQPQHF
TGTGCCAGCTCGGGGACAGATCAGCCCCAGCATTTT
>-|TRBV6-1|once|TRBJ2-1
CASSERGFSYNEQFF
TGTGCCAGCAGTGAAAGGGGATTCTCCTACAATGAGCAGTTCTTC
>TRBD1|TRBV27|-|TRBJ1-2
CASRETGGRGYTF
TGTGCCAGCAGAGAGACAGGGGGCCGAGGCTACACCTTC
>-|TRBV7-2|-|TRBJ1-5
CASRPAAGNQPQHF
TGTGCCAGCAGGCCGGCGGCGGGCAATCAGCCCCAGCATTTT
>TRBD1|TRBV5-1|-|TRBJ1-2
CASSYGQGSGYGYTF
TGCGCCAGCAGCTACGGACAGGGTTCGGGGTATGGCTACACCTTC